The 19 T cell receptor beta chains presented below share a single source sample, sequenced in a study of tumor-infiltrating lymphocytes in primary liver carcinoma. Starting material of roughly 0.45 ug total RNA yielded TCR beta cDNA via a constant-region primer. Three nested multiplex PCR rounds of slightly modified ARM-PCR generated TCR beta libraries. Investigators reported that the first two PCR rounds, at 10 cycles each, used TRBV1-TRBV30 forward primers with a C-beta reverse primer. One entry per CDR3 protein, called by TCRdb with MiXCR from the multiplex PCR reads. The sample consists of around 99,000 distinct CDR3 sequences, just over 65% of them appearing once. Investigators took RNA and DNA out together from 20-30 mg of unsorted bulk tissue. Sequenced sample: tumor-adjacent normal liver tissue. These receptors came from a middle-aged man with primary liver carcinoma and hepatitis B virus infection.

This rearrangement joins TRBV5-1 to TRBJ2-1, with TRBD2 matching 11 bases. CDR1 SGHRS and CDR2 YFSETQ come from the germline V gene. CDR3 length equals 14 residues. After removal of 4 bases from V and 7 bases from J, the junction contained 4 bases not matched to a gene. CDR3 residues: CASSPLAGGNEQFF. In nucleotides, the CDR3 is TGCGCCAGCAGCCCGCTAGCGGGAGGTAATGAGCAGTTCTTC. Combining the CDR3 with reference TRBV5-1 and TRBJ2-1 gives the whole variable domain KAGVTQTPRYLIKTRGQQVTLSCSPISGHRSVSWYQQTPGQGLQFLFEYFSETQRNKGNFPGRFSGRQFSNSRSEMNVSTLELGDSALYLCASSPLAGGNEQFFGPGTRLTVL.

On this clonotype itself: A read error may produce the germline difference seen at one junction end. This chain uses TRBV11-2 with TRBJ2-1; possibly TRBD1 for D (6 bases). Germline V gene lookup returns CDR1 SGHAT and CDR2 FQNNGV. The CDR3 length is 17 residues. The CDR3 loop is CASSRTSGQCSYDEQFF. In DNA form, the CDR3 reads TGTGCCAGCAGCCGTACATCGGGACAATGTTCCTACGATGAGCAGTTCTTC.

This clonotype came up a few times. A read error may explain this, as a much larger clone is one base away. The V gene is TRBV6-6, the J gene TRBJ2-7; the D gene is possibly TRBD2 (6 bases). CDR1 is MNHNY, CDR2 SVGAGI, per germline (reference sequence). V was shortened by 4 bases and J by 0 bases, with 16 bases between the two germline ends. This CDR3 is built from 16 residues. CDR3 protein: CASSSHTDGSSYEQYF. The DNA of the CDR3 is TGTGCCAGCAGTTCCCACACGGACGGGAGCTCCTACGAGCAGTACTTC.

This clonotype was seen ten or more times. This sequence joins TRBV5-5 and TRBJ2-7, with 7 bases identical to TRBD1. J was trimmed by 5 bases and V by 1 base; bases with no gene match: 3. The germline gives CDR1 SGHKS, CDR2 YYEKEE (reference sequence). The CDR3 consists of 13 residues. The CDR3 protein is CASSLTGVNEQYF. The CDR3 region has the DNA TGTGCCAGCAGCTTGACAGGGGTGAACGAGCAGTACTTC. Full variable domain (outside the CDR3, taken from reference TRBV5-5 and TRBJ2-7): DAGVTQSPTHLIKTRGQQVTLRCSPISGHKSVSWYQQVLGQGPQFIFQYYEKEERGRGNFPDRFSARQFPNYSSELNVNALLLGDSALYLCASSLTGVNEQYFGPGTRLTVT.

This clonotype was picked up many times. The chain recombines TRBV18 with TRBJ2-2; D is unresolved. V was trimmed by 2 bases and J by 4 bases, leaving 5 bases between them. The V gene's germline CDR1 is KGHSH and CDR2 LQKENI. The CDR3 length is 13 residues. The CDR3: CASSPTGTGELFF. In nucleotides, the CDR3 is TGTGCCAGCTCACCAACGGGCACCGGGGAGCTGTTTTTT.

For this clonotype: An end of the junction does not agree with germline; a read error may underlie this. The chain employs TRBV11-2 and TRBJ2-7; TRBD2 agrees at 8 bases. CDR3 length: 14 residues. Germline CDR1 SGHAT, CDR2 FQNNGV. The CDR3 here is CASTRAGAGYERYF. CDR3 nucleotide sequence: TGTGCCAGCACCCGAGCGGGAGCGGGCTACGAGCGGTACTTC.

This clonotype was seen just once. At one boundary the junction diverges from the germline segment, which might be a read error. The genes are TRBV11-2 and TRBJ2-7; D is ambiguous. The CDR3 has 14 amino acids. Per the germline V gene, CDR1 is SGHAT and CDR2 is FQNNGV. DNA of the CDR3: TGTACCAGCAGCTTAACTGACACTGCCTTCGAGCAATACTTC. Protein: CTSSLTDTAFEQYF. The variable domain in full, completed from reference TRBV11-2 and TRBJ2-7, reads EAGVAQSPRYKIIEKRQSVAFWCNPISGHATLYWYQQILGQGPKLLIQFQNNGVVDDSQLPKDRFSAERLKGVDSTLKIQPAKLEDSAVYLCTSSLTDTAFEQYFGPGTRLTVT.

In regard to this clonotype: This CDR3 is missing its conserved last phenylalanine or tryptophan, likely due to a read error. The rearrangement uses TRBV4-1 and TRBJ2-7; no definite D call. This CDR3 contains 15 residues. Per the germline V gene, CDR1 is MGHRA and CDR2 is YSYEKL. CDR3 DNA: TGCGCCAGTAGCCCTAAAGATGAACTGCCCTACGAGCAGTACTCC. Translation: CASSPKDELPYEQYS.

Worth noting for this clonotype: A much more abundant neighbour one base away suggests this may be a read error. The chain employs TRBV7-9 and TRBJ2-2, with D perhaps matching TRBD2 (5 bases). The V gene's germline CDR1 is SEHNR and CDR2 FQNEAQ (reference sequence). CDR3 length: 12 residues. The CDR3 DNA follows: TGTGCCAGCACCCTGGGATTCGGGGAGCTGTTATTT. Amino acids: CASTLGFGELLF.

This clonotype was seen repeatedly, ten times or more. This sequence joins TRBV4-2 and TRBJ2-1; TRBD2 agrees at 7 bases. J lost 6 bases, V lost 0 bases, and 5 bases had no gene match. The germline V gene encodes CDR1 LGHNA and CDR2 YNFKEQ. This CDR3 comprises 15 residues. The CDR3 loop is CASSQEGRETNEQFF. CDR3 DNA: TGTGCCAGCAGCCAAGAAGGGCGGGAGACCAATGAGCAGTTCTTC.

This clonotype was found many times. The chain joins TRBV12-3 or TRBV12-4 to TRBJ2-7, with D possibly TRBD2 on 6 matching bases. CDR3 length equals 15 residues. Trimming stripped 6 bases from V and 0 bases from J, with 15 bases between. The DNA of the CDR3 is TGTGCCAGCAGCACCAGCGTGACTAGCTCCTACGAGCAGTACTTC. Residues: CASSTSVTSSYEQYF.

On this clonotype itself: A single base separates this from a much larger clone, so it may be a read error. The chain couples TRBV1 to TRBJ2-3; the table's TRBD2 call for D was not verified on the DNA. TRBV1 is annotated as a pseudogene. The CDR3 is made up of 17 amino acids. For the CDR3, the DNA is TGCACCAACAGCCACCATACTAGCGGGAGTCTTGTAGATACGCAGTATTTT. Amino acids: CTNSHHTSGSLVDTQYF.

Of note for this clonotype: This may be a read error, as it is one base from a much larger clone. The genes are TRBV7-8 and TRBJ2-5, with D perhaps assigned TRBD1 or TRBD2 (5 bases each). The CDR3 has 15 amino acids. Per germline, CDR1 SGHVS and CDR2 FQNEAQ. The CDR3 reads CTSSNYRDGKETQYF. The CDR3 coding sequence is TGTACCAGCAGCAACTACCGGGACGGGAAAGAGACCCAGTACTTC.

This clonotype turned up a few times. An end of the junction does not agree with germline; a read error may underlie this. The V and J genes are TRBV28 and TRBJ2-7; D uncertain. Germline V CDR1 and CDR2: MDHEN, SYDVKM. This CDR3 spans 17 amino acids. The DNA for the CDR3 is TGTACCAGCAGTTCCCGCCAGATAGGGCCGTCCGCCTACGAGCAGTACTTC. As protein: CTSSSRQIGPSAYEQYF.

The CDR3 DNA reads TGTACCATCAGCCAAGACCCCGTTGGTGTTGAGGATGAGCAGTTCTTC. This sequence encodes CTISQDPVGVEDEQFF. V gene TRBV4-2 combines with J gene TRBJ2-1; unclear D gene. The CDR3 spans 16 residues. Germline lookup yields CDR1 LGHNA and CDR2 YNFKEQ.

On this clonotype: This sequence may be a read error, since a much larger clone differs from it by one base. The rearrangement uses TRBV28 and TRBJ2-7, with 11 bases aligning to TRBD1. This CDR3 comprises 13 residues. Germline-derived CDR1 and CDR2 are MDHEN and SYDVKM. CDR3 sequence reads: CATSFGTGGEQYF. The CDR3 bases are TGTGCCACCAGTTTTGGGACAGGGGGCGAGCAGTACTTC.

Note on this clonotype: This clone may be a read error of a much larger clone one base away. The V call is TRBV7-8, the J call TRBJ2-7; D is unclear. The V gene's germline CDR1 is SGHVS and CDR2 FQNEAQ. V lost 7 bases and J 6 bases, leaving 13 bases between the germline ends. The CDR3 is made up of 12 amino acids. As DNA, the CDR3 is TGTGCCAGCAACCCGAGTTCGTCCGAGCAGTACTTC. It codes for CASNPSSSEQYF.

As concerns this clonotype: This may come from a read error, since a much larger clone is one base off. The V and J genes are TRBV19 and TRBJ2-3; TRBD1 might be the D (5 bases). The CDR3 has 16 residues. CDR1 and CDR2 from the germline V gene are LNHDA and SQIVND (reference sequence). Trimming took off 7 bases at V and 4 bases at J, with 21 bases between the two ends. CDR3 nucleotide sequence: TGTGCCAGTACTCCCTTTTGGACATGGGGCTCAGATACGCAGTATTTT. It translates to CASTPFWTWGSDTQYF.

Points on this clonotype: The germline gene is not matched at one end of the junction; a read error may be the cause. This rearrangement joins TRBV12-3 or TRBV12-4 to TRBJ2-1; D gene unclear. The CDR3 spans 13 residues. The CDR3 sequence: CASRPQGYSEQLF. The CDR3 DNA sequence: TGTGCCAGTAGACCCCAAGGGTACAGTGAGCAGTTGTTC.